Included here is one T cell receptor beta chain sequence, with context. Its antigen is not known. The second PCR ran about 7 to 12 cycles with a sample-barcoded 5' primer and J-beta primers. Every sample produced at least 2.5 million CDR3-containing paired-end reads. TCRdb reprocessed the 5' RACE reads with MiXCR, giving one entry per CDR3 protein. This sample has some 1.5 million distinct CDR3 sequences; approximately 28% occur once, and the top ten carry roughly 8%. This specimen belongs to a study of blood T cells in healthy people across ages. General study results and limits: Observed TCR beta diversity showed a strong correlation with the percentage of naive T cells as measured by flow cytometry. Per-million-T-cell TCR beta diversity fell roughly linearly with age.

Russia was home to the donors, healthy Caucasian individuals aged roughly 6 to 95. The TCR sequence derives from a woman aged 30 to 39 in good health. The sequencing input was blood.

CDR3 sequence: CASSPFPAGIQETQYF. The DNA for the CDR3 is TGTGCCAGCAGCCCCTTCCCGGCGGGAATTCAAGAGACCCAGTACTTC. This chain uses TRBV12-3 or TRBV12-4 with TRBJ2-5, with D possibly being TRBD2 (6 bases). The CDR3 has 16 amino acids. V was trimmed by 6 bases and J by 2 bases, leaving 19 bases between them.